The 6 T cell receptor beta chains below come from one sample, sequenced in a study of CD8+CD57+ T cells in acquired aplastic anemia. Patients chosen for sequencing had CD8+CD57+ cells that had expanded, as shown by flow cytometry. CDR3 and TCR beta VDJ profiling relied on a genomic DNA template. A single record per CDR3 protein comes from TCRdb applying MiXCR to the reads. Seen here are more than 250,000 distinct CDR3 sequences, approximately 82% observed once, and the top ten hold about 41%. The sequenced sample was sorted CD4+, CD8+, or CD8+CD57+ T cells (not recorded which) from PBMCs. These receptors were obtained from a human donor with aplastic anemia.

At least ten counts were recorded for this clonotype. In nucleotides, the CDR3 is TGTGCCAGCAGCTTAGTAGGCACTAGCTCCTACGAGCAGTACGTC. Translation gives CASSLVGTSSYEQYV. This chain connects TRBV7-2 to TRBJ2-7; tentative D call: TRBD2 (5 bases). The ends were cut back, 1 base at V and 0 bases at J, with 10 bases in the middle. Looked up from germline, CDR1 is SGHTA and CDR2 is FQGNSA. The CDR3 is 15 residues long.

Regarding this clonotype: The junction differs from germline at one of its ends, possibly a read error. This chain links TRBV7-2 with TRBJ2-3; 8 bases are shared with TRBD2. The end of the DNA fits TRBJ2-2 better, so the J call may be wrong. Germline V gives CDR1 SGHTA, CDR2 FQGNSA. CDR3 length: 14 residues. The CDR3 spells CASSYSGGAGALFF. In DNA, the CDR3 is TGTGCCAGCAGCTACTCGGGAGGGGCCGGGGCGCTGTTTTTT.

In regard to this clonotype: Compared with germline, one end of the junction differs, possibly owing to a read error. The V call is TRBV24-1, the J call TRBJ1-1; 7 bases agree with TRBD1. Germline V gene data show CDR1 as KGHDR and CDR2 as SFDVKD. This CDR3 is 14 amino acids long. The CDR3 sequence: CASSPTGRHSEAFF. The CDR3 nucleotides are TGTGCCAGCAGTCCGACAGGGAGACACTCTGAAGCTTTCTTT.

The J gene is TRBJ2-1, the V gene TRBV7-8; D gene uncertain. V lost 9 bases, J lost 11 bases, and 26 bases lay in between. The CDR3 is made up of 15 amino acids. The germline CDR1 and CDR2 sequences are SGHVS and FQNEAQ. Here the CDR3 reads CASSIAGGAYKQQFF. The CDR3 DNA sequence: TGTGCCAGTAGTATAGCTGGCGGAGCCTATAAGCAGCAGTTCTTC. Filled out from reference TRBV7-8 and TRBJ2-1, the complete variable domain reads GAGVSQSPRYKVAKRGQDVALRCDPISGHVSLFWYQQALGQGPEFLTYFQNEAQLDKSGLPSDRFFAERPEGSVSTLKIQRTQQEDSAVYLCASSIAGGAYKQQFFGPGTRLTVL.

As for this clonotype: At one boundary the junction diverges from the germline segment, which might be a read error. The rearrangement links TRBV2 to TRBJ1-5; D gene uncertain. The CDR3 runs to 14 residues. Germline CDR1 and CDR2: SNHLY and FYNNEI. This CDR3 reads CASGEWYRNKPQHF. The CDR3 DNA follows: TGTGCCAGCGGTGAGTGGTATAGAAATAAGCCCCAGCATTTT.

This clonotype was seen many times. The chain's CDR3 is CPGVPEAFF. CDR3 coding DNA: TGTCCAGGGGTCCCTGAAGCTTTCTTT. The V and J genes are TRBV30 and TRBJ1-1, with D possibly matching TRBD1 (6 bases). Looked up from germline, CDR1 is GTSNPN and CDR2 is SVGIG (reference sequence). The CDR3 runs to 9 residues.